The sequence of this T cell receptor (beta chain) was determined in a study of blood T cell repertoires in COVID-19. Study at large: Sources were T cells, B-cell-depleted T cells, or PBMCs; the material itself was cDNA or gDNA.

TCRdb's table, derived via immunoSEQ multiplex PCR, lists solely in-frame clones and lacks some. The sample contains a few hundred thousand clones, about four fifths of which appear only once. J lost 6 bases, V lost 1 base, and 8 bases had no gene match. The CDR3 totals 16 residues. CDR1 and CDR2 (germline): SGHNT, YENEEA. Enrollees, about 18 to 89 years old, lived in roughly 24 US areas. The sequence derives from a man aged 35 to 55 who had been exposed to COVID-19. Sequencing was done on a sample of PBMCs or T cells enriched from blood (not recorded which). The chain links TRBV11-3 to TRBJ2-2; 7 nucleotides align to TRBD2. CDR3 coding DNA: TGTGCCAGCAGCTTAGGGCGGCGGGAGTCCCCCGGGGAGCTGTTTTTT. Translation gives CASSLGRRESPGELFF.